The 6 T cell receptor beta chains given below trace back to one sample, sequenced in a study of persistence of HIV-infected CD4 T cells. Their antigens are not known. Lysates of CMV-infected fibroblasts at around 9.1 ug/mL stimulated these cells. Sorting selected CD4+ T cells upregulating both CD40 ligand and CD69. Sequencing used immunoSEQ version 4 in survey mode. Libraries were prepared by immunoSEQ multiplex PCR; TCRdb keeps only in-frame clonotypes and omits some of them. The sample carries about 16,000 clones, approximately 65% recorded once. The sequencing here drew on CD4+ T cells sorted from PBMCs after approximately 18-hour stimulation, taken from a patient who received antiretroviral therapy. The receptors derive from an adult woman with HIV who was CMV-seropositive.

The chain links TRBV5-1 to TRBJ2-7; D is unresolved. The germline V and J ends were trimmed by 0 bases and 2 bases, with 3 bases remaining between them. Germline CDR1 and CDR2: SGHRS and YFSETQ. The CDR3 runs 12 residues. The CDR3 nucleotides read TGCGCCAGCAGCTTGGAAGCCTACGAGCAGTACTTC. Its translation: CASSLEAYEQYF.

This clone has just one count. The chain carries TRBV6-2 or TRBV6-3 and TRBJ1-5, with D possibly TRBD1 on 5 matching bases. The V end lost 4 bases, the J end lost 5 bases, and 12 bases lay between the germline ends. This CDR3 is built from 14 residues. Per the germline V gene, CDR1 is MNHEY and CDR2 is SVGEGT. CDR3 protein: CASSSGAAYQPQHF. In DNA, the CDR3 is TGTGCCAGCAGTTCTGGGGCAGCCTATCAGCCCCAGCATTTT.

This clone was detected once. The CDR3 DNA reads as TGCGCCAGCAGCCCCGAGCCCCATACCAATGAGCAGTTCTTC. Translating it yields CASSPEPHTNEQFF. The chain uses TRBV5-1 and TRBJ2-1; D remains ambiguous. Germline loops: CDR1 SGHRS, CDR2 YFSETQ. This CDR3 has 14 residues. V was cut by 4 bases and J by 6 bases, with 14 bases left in between.

The V and J genes are TRBV19 and TRBJ1-1; possible D gene TRBD1, 6 bases. The CDR3 contains 16 residues. The germline CDR1 and CDR2 sequences are LNHDA and SQIVND (reference sequence). V gave up 3 bases and J gave up 4 bases, with 18 bases separating them. The CDR3: CASSMQGGDVGTEAFF. The CDR3 DNA reads as TGTGCCAGTAGTATGCAAGGGGGGGATGTTGGCACTGAAGCTTTCTTT.

This rearrangement joins TRBV11-3 to TRBJ2-1, with D uncertain. The germline gives CDR1 SGHNT, CDR2 YENEEA. The CDR3 extends over 15 amino acids. The V end was cut by 2 bases, the J end by 7 bases, with 15 bases between. The CDR3 nucleotides are TGTGCCAGCAGCTTACCCGTGAGTGGCCTAAATGAGCAGTTCTTC. Protein: CASSLPVSGLNEQFF.

This clone was observed once. V is TRBV30 and J is TRBJ2-3; D is perhaps TRBD1 (5 bases). The CDR3 contains 15 residues. Trimming left V 5 bases short and J 1 base short, with 16 bases between. CDR1 and CDR2 from the germline V gene are GTSNPN and SVGIG (reference sequence). This chain's CDR3 is CAWALGAFGTDTQYF. CDR3 bases: TGTGCCTGGGCCCTAGGGGCGTTCGGCACAGATACGCAGTATTTT.